The rows below give T cell receptor beta chains drawn from one sample of a study of blood T cells in healthy people across ages. TCRdb re-called the 5' RACE reads through MiXCR, storing one row per CDR3 protein. This sample has about a million distinct CDR3 sequences, with roughly 51% found just once. Sequenced input: blood. The receptors stem from a woman aged 55 to 70 in good health. Each CDR3 is given with its conserved first and last residue. A D gene is named only where the DNA matches it firmly. Part of the rows lack a size; the others show once, few, many or a class for expanded clones.

d_gene: NA; abundance: few; j_gene: TRBJ2-3; v_gene: TRBV7-9; CDR3aa: CASSLRGIRDTDTQYF; CDR3nt: TGTGCCAGCAGCTTACGGGGGATTCGCGACACAGATACGCAGTATTTT
d_gene: TRBD1; abundance: few; j_gene: TRBJ1-2; v_gene: TRBV6-1; CDR3aa: CASSESRGIGGYTF; CDR3nt: TGTGCCAGCAGTGAGAGCAGGGGGATCGGAGGCTACACCTTC
d_gene: TRBD1; abundance: NA; j_gene: TRBJ1-4; v_gene: TRBV20-1; CDR3aa: CSARWQGGNEKLFF; CDR3nt: TGCAGTGCTAGGTGGCAGGGGGGTAATGAAAAACTGTTTTTT
d_gene: NA; abundance: NA; j_gene: TRBJ2-5; v_gene: TRBV6-2/TRBV6-3; CDR3aa: CASRAGEFEQYF; CDR3nt: TGTGCCAGCAGGGCAGGAGAGTTTGAGCAGTACTTC
d_gene: NA; abundance: NA; j_gene: TRBJ2-6; v_gene: TRBV19; CDR3aa: CASSIVGVSGANVLTF; CDR3nt: TGTGCCAGTAGTATAGTCGGAGTCTCAGGGGCCAACGTCCTGACTTTC
d_gene: TRBD1; abundance: few; j_gene: TRBJ2-6; v_gene: TRBV27; CDR3aa: CASSSTGGASSGANVLTF; CDR3nt: TGTGCCAGCAGTTCCACAGGGGGCGCTTCCTCTGGGGCCAACGTCCTGACTTTC
d_gene: NA; abundance: NA; j_gene: TRBJ2-1; v_gene: TRBV5-6; CDR3aa: CASSTTHEQFF; CDR3nt: TGTGCCAGCAGTACCACCCATGAGCAGTTCTTC
d_gene: TRBD2; abundance: NA; j_gene: TRBJ2-1; v_gene: TRBV3-1; CDR3aa: CASSRWTSGDEQFF; CDR3nt: TGTGCCAGCAGCCGCTGGACTAGCGGTGATGAGCAGTTCTTC
d_gene: NA; abundance: NA; j_gene: TRBJ1-5; v_gene: TRBV12-3/TRBV12-4; CDR3aa: CASSLAGGIQPQHF; CDR3nt: TGTGCCAGCAGTTTAGCCGGGGGGATACAGCCCCAGCATTTT
d_gene: NA; abundance: once; j_gene: TRBJ2-1; v_gene: TRBV7-2; CDR3aa: CASSLAWQGSWNEQFF; CDR3nt: TGTGCCAGCAGCTTAGCGTGGCAGGGTTCGTGGAATGAGCAGTTCTTC